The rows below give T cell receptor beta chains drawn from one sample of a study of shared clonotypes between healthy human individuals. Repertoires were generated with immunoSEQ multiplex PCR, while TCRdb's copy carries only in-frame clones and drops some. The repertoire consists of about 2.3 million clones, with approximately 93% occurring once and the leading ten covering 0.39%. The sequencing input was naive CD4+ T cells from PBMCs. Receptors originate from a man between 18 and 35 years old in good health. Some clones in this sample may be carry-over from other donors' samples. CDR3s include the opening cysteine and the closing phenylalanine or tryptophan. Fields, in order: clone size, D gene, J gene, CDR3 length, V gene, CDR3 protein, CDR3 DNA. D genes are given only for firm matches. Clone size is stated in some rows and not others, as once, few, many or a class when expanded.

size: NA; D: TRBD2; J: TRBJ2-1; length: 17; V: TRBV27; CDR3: CASSSPLGLASVHEQFF; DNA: TGTGCCAGCAGTTCACCCTTGGGACTAGCTTCGGTACATGAGCAGTTCTTC
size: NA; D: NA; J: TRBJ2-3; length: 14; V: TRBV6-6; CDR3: CASRRDGTTDTQYF; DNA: TGTGCCAGCAGGCGGGACGGTACCACAGATACGCAGTATTTT
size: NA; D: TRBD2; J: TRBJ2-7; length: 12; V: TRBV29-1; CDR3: CSVVSGRAGQYF; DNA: TGCAGCGTTGTTAGCGGGAGGGCAGGGCAGTACTTC
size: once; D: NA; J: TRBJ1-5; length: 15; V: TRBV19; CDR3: CASSIGGGVNQPQHF; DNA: TGTGCCAGTAGTATAGGTGGAGGGGTCAATCAGCCCCAGCATTTT
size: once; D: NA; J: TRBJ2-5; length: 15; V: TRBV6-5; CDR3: CASSYLLGQRETQYF; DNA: TGTGCCAGCAGTTACCTGCTCGGCCAAAGGGAGACCCAGTACTTC
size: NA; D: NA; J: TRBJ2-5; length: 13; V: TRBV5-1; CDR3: CASSLGGRETQYF; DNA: TGCGCCAGCAGCTTGGGGGGGCGGGAGACCCAGTACTTC
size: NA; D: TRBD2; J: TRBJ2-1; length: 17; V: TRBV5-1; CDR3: CASSSLGASGSYNEQFF; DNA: TGCGCCAGCAGCTCCCTCGGGGCTAGCGGGAGCTACAATGAGCAGTTCTTC
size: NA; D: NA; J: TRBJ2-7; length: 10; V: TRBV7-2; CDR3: CASRGAEQYF; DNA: TGTGCCAGCAGGGGGGCCGAGCAGTACTTC
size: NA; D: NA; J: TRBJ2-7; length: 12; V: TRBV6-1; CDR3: CATSGLPYEQYF; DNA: TGTGCCACCTCGGGGCTTCCCTACGAGCAGTACTTC
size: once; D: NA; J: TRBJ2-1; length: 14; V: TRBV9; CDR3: CASSVASLAGEQFF; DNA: TGTGCCAGCAGCGTAGCTAGCCTGGCGGGTGAGCAGTTCTTC
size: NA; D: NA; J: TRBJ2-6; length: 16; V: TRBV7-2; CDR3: CASSLGLFSGANVLTF; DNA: TGTGCCAGCAGCTTAGGGCTGTTCTCTGGGGCCAACGTCCTGACTTTC
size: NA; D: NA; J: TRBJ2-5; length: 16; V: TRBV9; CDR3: CASSVDSRLPGETQYF; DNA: TGTGCCAGCAGCGTAGATAGCCGGCTTCCGGGAGAGACCCAGTACTTC
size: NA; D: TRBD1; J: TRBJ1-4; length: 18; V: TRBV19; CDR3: CASSRTGRLHATNEKLFF; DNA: TGTGCCAGTAGTAGGACAGGGAGGTTGCACGCAACTAATGAAAAACTGTTTTTT
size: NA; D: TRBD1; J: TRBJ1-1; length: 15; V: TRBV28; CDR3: CASRYRGPASTEAFF; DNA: TGTGCCAGCAGATACAGGGGCCCCGCGAGCACTGAAGCTTTCTTT
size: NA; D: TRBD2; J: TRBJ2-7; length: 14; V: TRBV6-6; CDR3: CASSYSGTSLEQYF; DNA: TGTGCCAGCAGTTACTCGGGGACTAGCCTCGAGCAGTACTTC
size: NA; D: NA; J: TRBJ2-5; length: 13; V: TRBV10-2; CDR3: CASSVRLQETQYF; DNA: TGCGCCAGCAGTGTGCGGTTGCAAGAGACCCAGTACTTC